Presented here are 30 T cell receptor beta chains from one specimen sequenced in a study of beta chain features in type 1 diabetes (dated by TCRdb to 2016 to 2019). Receptor libraries were prepared by the immunoSEQ multiplex PCR assay. The entire amount of isolated RNA was reverse transcribed using the High Capacity cDNA Reverse Transcription Kit, so the sequenced TCRB transcripts were expressed ones. What TCRdb holds here is the immuneACCESS table cut down to in-frame rearrangements. Part of the clones is not present; checked against another copy, under half of the missing clones reflect an unresolved V gene, and the others are unexplained. The sample table holds around 250,000 clones, of which about 15% were seen once. The ten largest clones take up 0.015% to 0.02% of the sample. These TCRs are of unknown antigen specificity. Results the study describes overall, beyond this receptor: In all four CD4+ subsets, TCRB CDR3 length was moderately but significantly shorter in type 1 diabetes patients.

Input material: naive CD4+ T cells from blood. What this sample's cell subset or site label stands for: true naive CD4+ T cells. Receptors were obtained from a man aged 30-40 years with type 1 diabetes.

This rearrangement joins TRBV27 to TRBJ1-5; 8 bases are shared with TRBD1. Trimming removed 5 bases from V and 1 base from J; junction bases left unmatched: 7. CDR1 is MNHEY and CDR2 is SMNVEV in the germline V gene (reference sequence). There are 16 residues in the CDR3. The CDR3 loop reads CASSLGTGLSNQPQHF. The CDR3 bases are TGTGCCAGCAGTCTAGGGACAGGCCTGAGCAATCAGCCCCAGCATTTT.

This clone has just a few counts. This same CDR3 is encoded by further DNA sequences in the sample. V is TRBV29-1 and J is TRBJ2-1; 10 positions match TRBD1. This CDR3 contains 11 residues. The ends lost 6 bases at V and 7 bases at J; junction bases unmatched: 0. Germline-derived CDR1 and CDR2 are SQVTM and ANQGSEA. Here the CDR3 DNA reads TGCAGCGTGGGACAGGGGAATGAGCAGTTCTTC. Protein: CSVGQGNEQFF.

This chain links TRBV7-9 with TRBJ2-5, with 10 bases aligning to TRBD1. The CDR3 totals 14 residues. With 5 bases clipped from V and 3 bases from J, the junction kept 3 bases outside the gene matches. Germline lookup yields CDR1 SEHNR and CDR2 FQNEAQ (reference sequence). DNA for the CDR3: TGTGCCAGCAGCACCGGGACAGGGGAAGAGACCCAGTACTTC. Translating it yields CASSTGTGEETQYF.

A few counts support this clone. The chain is built from TRBV9 and TRBJ1-1, with D maybe TRBD1 (6 bases). V was shortened by 3 bases and J by 4 bases, with 13 bases between the two germline ends. The CDR3 runs 14 residues. Germline lookup yields CDR1 SGDLS and CDR2 YYNGEE. CDR3 residues: CASSDLRGGTEAFF. As DNA, the CDR3 is TGTGCCAGCAGCGACCTCAGGGGTGGCACTGAAGCTTTCTTT.

The V gene is TRBV6-5, the J gene TRBJ2-7; 11 bases map to TRBD1. The length of the CDR3 is 16 residues. The V gene end was trimmed by 2 bases and the J gene end by 3 bases; junction bases not matched to a gene: 6. Germline V CDR1 and CDR2: MNHEY, SVGAGI. CDR3 nucleotides: TGTGCCAGCAGTTACAGCCCGGGACAGGGGGACTACGAGCAGTACTTC. Protein product: CASSYSPGQGDYEQYF.

This chain joins TRBV5-1 and TRBJ1-2, with TRBD1 identical over 8 bases. Germline V CDR1 and CDR2: SGHRS, YFSETQ. The CDR3 has 13 residues. V trimming: 4 bases; J trimming: 7 bases; junction bases outside the gene matches: 6. CDR3 loop: CASSKGQGAGYTF. CDR3 nucleotide sequence: TGCGCCAGCAGCAAAGGACAGGGCGCTGGCTACACCTTC.

This clone was found a few times. CDR3 coding DNA: TGCGCCAGCAGCTTGGAGCCAGGGCTGAATAACTATGGCTACACCTTC. It specifies CASSLEPGLNNYGYTF. The gene calls are TRBV5-1 and TRBJ1-2; maybe TRBD1 (5 bases). The length of the CDR3 is 16 residues. Germline loops: CDR1 SGHRS, CDR2 YFSETQ. Trimming removed 0 bases from V and 1 base from J, with 13 bases in between.

This clone showed up just once. At one end, the junction sequence differs from germline, possibly due to a read error. The rearrangement uses TRBV7-7 and TRBJ2-7; possible D gene TRBD1, 6 bases. The CDR3 is made up of 15 amino acids. CDR1 SSHAT and CDR2 FNYEAQ come from the germline V gene (reference sequence). The CDR3 DNA reads TGTGCTAGCAGCTTGGGGCAGGGGCTCTCCTACGAGCAGTACTTC. It translates to CASSLGQGLSYEQYF.

A few counts support this clone. The rearrangement uses TRBV15 and TRBJ2-2; tentative D call: TRBD2 (5 bases). Germline V CDR1 and CDR2: LNHNV, YYDKDF (reference sequence). This CDR3 has 14 residues. The ends were cut back, 0 bases at V and 5 bases at J, with 7 bases in the middle. CDR3 DNA sequence: TGTGCCACCAGCAGAGATCGGGGTACCGGGGAGCTGTTTTTT. This codes for CATSRDRGTGELFF.

The rearrangement uses TRBV7-9 and TRBJ1-5, with D maybe TRBD1 (6 bases). The CDR3 runs 14 residues. The V gene's germline CDR1 is SEHNR and CDR2 FQNEAQ (reference sequence). Trimming took off 5 bases at V and 9 bases at J, with 17 bases between the two ends. The CDR3 region has the DNA TGTGCCAGCAGCCTATCCGCAGGGGCCGGGCCCCAGCATTTT. This gives the protein CASSLSAGAGPQHF.

This clone was seen a few times. V is TRBV29-1 and J is TRBJ2-7, with 7 bases that match TRBD2. There are 12 residues in the CDR3. J was trimmed by 4 bases and V by 6 bases; bases with no gene match: 6. Germline assignment: CDR1 SQVTM and CDR2 ANQGSEA. CDR3 protein: CSVTSVGYEQYF. The CDR3 DNA reads TGCAGCGTCACTAGCGTTGGGTACGAGCAGTACTTC.

This clone was recorded a few times. The chain has TRBV28 and TRBJ2-7; D perhaps matches TRBD1 (6 bases). There are 13 residues in the CDR3. CDR1 is MDHEN, CDR2 SYDVKM, per germline. V was trimmed by 3 bases and J by 4 bases, leaving 10 bases between them. The CDR3 loop reads CASSFLRGYEQYF. CDR3 nucleotides: TGTGCCAGCAGTTTCCTTAGGGGGTACGAGCAGTACTTC.

The gene calls are TRBV25-1 and TRBJ1-1; D not certain. Germline-derived CDR1 and CDR2 are MGHDK and SYGVNS. The CDR3 is made up of 13 amino acids. V lost 3 bases and J 11 bases, leaving 16 bases between the germline ends. The CDR3 protein is CASSDYLITVAFF. The CDR3, as DNA: TGTGCCAGCAGTGATTACCTAATCACGGTGGCTTTCTTT. Full variable domain (remainder filled in from reference TRBV25-1 and TRBJ1-1): EADIYQTPRYLVIGTGKKITLECSQTMGHDKMYWYQQDPGMELHLIHYSYGVNSTEKGDLSSESTVSRIRTEHFPLTLESARPSHTSQYLCASSDYLITVAFFGQGTRLTVV.

This clone has a handful of counts. The rearrangement links TRBV2 to TRBJ2-2; 11 bases align to TRBD2. The CDR3 has 13 residues. V lost 6 bases and J lost 8; bases outside the gene matches: 2. Germline V gives CDR1 SNHLY, CDR2 FYNNEI. CDR3 region: CASRRLAGGELFF. CDR3 nucleotide sequence: TGTGCCAGCAGGAGACTAGCGGGAGGGGAGCTGTTTTTT.

The table lists this clone with a few counts. The chain recombines TRBV6-1 with TRBJ2-7; unclear D gene. V gave up 2 bases and J gave up 3 bases, with 11 bases separating them. The germline gives CDR1 MNHNS, CDR2 SASEGT. There are 14 residues in the CDR3. CDR3 residues: CASSEYAGNYEQYF. CDR3 nucleotide sequence: TGTGCCAGCAGTGAATACGCAGGAAACTACGAGCAGTACTTC.

This clone was counted only a few times. The chain has TRBV5-1 and TRBJ2-3, with TRBD2 matching 7 bases. The germline gives CDR1 SGHRS, CDR2 YFSETQ. V gave up 2 bases and J gave up 5 bases; unmatched junction bases: 11. CDR3 length: 16 residues. Written as DNA, the CDR3 is TGCGCCAGCAGCTTCCCCTATGCGGGAGCGGTAGATACGCAGTATTTT. Amino acid sequence: CASSFPYAGAVDTQYF.

The CDR3 loop reads CASSSIQGVREQYF. CDR3 bases: TGTGCCAGCAGCTCGATCCAGGGTGTGCGCGAGCAGTACTTC. The chain joins TRBV11-2 to TRBJ2-7, with D possibly matching TRBD1 (5 bases). This CDR3 region has 14 residues. CDR1 and CDR2 (germline): SGHAT, FQNNGV. Trimming stripped 4 bases from V and 6 bases from J, with 16 bases between.

This clone was seen a few times. The V gene is TRBV6-6, the J gene TRBJ1-2, with 9 bases identical to TRBD1. Trimming cost V 5 bases and J 6 bases; bases outside gene matches: 13. This CDR3 contains 16 residues. Germline V CDR1 and CDR2: MNHNY, SVGAGI (reference sequence). The CDR3 DNA reads TGTGCCAGCAGTGCGACCCCTTCCGGGACAGGGAATGGCTACACCTTC. This translates into CASSATPSGTGNGYTF.

A few counts support this clone. This rearrangement joins TRBV5-4 to TRBJ2-3; D is uncertain. CDR3 length: 14 residues. V lost 0 bases, J lost 1 base, and 6 bases lay in between. Germline V gene lookup returns CDR1 SGHNT and CDR2 YYREEE (reference sequence). CDR3 loop: CASSLVSGTDTQYF. The CDR3, as DNA: TGTGCCAGCAGCTTGGTTTCGGGCACAGATACGCAGTATTTT.

The chain couples TRBV29-1 to TRBJ1-1, with D unclear. V was clipped by 3 bases and J by 3 bases, with 11 bases between them. The CDR3 runs to 13 residues. The V gene's germline CDR1 is SQVTM and CDR2 ANQGSEA. The CDR3 loop is CSVDPMVDTEAFF. CDR3 sequence (DNA): TGCAGCGTTGATCCTATGGTTGACACTGAAGCTTTCTTT.

The gene calls are TRBV4-2 and TRBJ1-4; D gene unclear. Germline-derived CDR1 and CDR2 are LGHNA and YNFKEQ. The CDR3 length is 16 residues. Trimming left V 1 base short and J 5 bases short, with 14 bases between. CDR3 in amino acids: CASSQAAGRENEKLFF. The CDR3 DNA reads as TGTGCCAGCAGCCAAGCAGCGGGGAGGGAGAATGAAAAACTGTTTTTT.

J is TRBJ2-3 and V is TRBV2; D call uncertain. This CDR3 has 13 residues. CDR1 is SNHLY and CDR2 is FYNNEI in the germline V gene. V was trimmed by 9 bases and J by 1 base, leaving 11 bases between them. DNA of the CDR3: TGTGCCAGTGCTGTGGGCGGCACAGATACGCAGTATTTT. Translating it yields CASAVGGTDTQYF.

This clone was counted a few times. The chain uses TRBV4-2 and TRBJ2-1; 12 nucleotides line up with TRBD2. Germline V gene lookup returns CDR1 LGHNA and CDR2 YNFKEQ. The CDR3 has 18 residues. V trimming: 0 bases; J trimming: 7 bases; junction bases outside the gene matches: 10. As DNA, the CDR3 is TGTGCCAGCAGCCAAGATCGGCTAGCGGGAGGGTACCGGAATGAGCAGTTCTTC. Residues: CASSQDRLAGGYRNEQFF.

This clone was counted between two and nine times. The rearrangement links TRBV27 to TRBJ2-1; TRBD2 agrees at 10 bases. CDR1 MNHEY and CDR2 SMNVEV come from the germline V gene (reference sequence). V lost 7 bases to trimming and J lost 9 bases; unmatched junction nucleotides: 9. This CDR3 is 14 amino acids long. The DNA of the CDR3 is TGTGCCAGCACCGAATACGGGACTAGCGTTGAGCAGTTCTTC. It translates to CASTEYGTSVEQFF.

This clone came up a few times. This chain joins TRBV7-9 and TRBJ1-2; no clear D gene. Germline V gene lookup returns CDR1 SEHNR and CDR2 FQNEAQ (reference sequence). The CDR3 contains 14 residues. The V gene lost 5 bases and the J gene lost 4 bases, with 14 bases spanning the gap. CDR3 nucleotides: TGTGCCAGCAGCCCCGCGGGGATGGGCTATGGCTACACCTTC. It translates to CASSPAGMGYGYTF.

This clone has more than one count but fewer than ten. The chain couples TRBV29-1 to TRBJ2-3; 9 positions match TRBD1. CDR1 is SQVTM, CDR2 ANQGSEA, per germline. Trimming took 4 bases from V and 4 from J; bases not matched to a gene: 0. The CDR3 loop spans 12 amino acids. As DNA, the CDR3 is TGCAGCGTTGGACAGGGGGCAGATACGCAGTATTTT. The encoded protein is CSVGQGADTQYF.

This chain joins TRBV2 and TRBJ1-1; D gene ambiguous. CDR3 size: 14 residues. V was trimmed by 7 bases and J by 3 bases, leaving 15 bases between them. Germline CDR1 is SNHLY and CDR2 is FYNNEI. In DNA, the CDR3 is TGTGCCAGCAATCAGGACCGCGGGGACACTGAAGCTTTCTTT. This encodes CASNQDRGDTEAFF.

This clone was observed a handful of times. The V gene is TRBV30, the J gene TRBJ2-7, with 7 bases matching TRBD1. V trimming: 3 bases; J trimming: 2 bases; junction bases outside the gene matches: 10. This CDR3 contains 15 residues. Germline V lookup: CDR1 GTSNPN, CDR2 SVGIG (reference sequence). The CDR3 reads CAWSIGQAVTYEQYF. The CDR3 region has the DNA TGTGCCTGGAGCATAGGACAGGCGGTTACCTACGAGCAGTACTTC.

The chain uses TRBV5-1 and TRBJ2-3, with a possible D match to TRBD2 (6 bases). CDR3 length: 17 amino acids. Trimming cost V 3 bases and J 0 bases, with 17 bases left between them. In germline, CDR1 is SGHRS, CDR2 YFSETQ. The CDR3 loop is CASSSRGGPSSTDTQYF. DNA for the CDR3: TGCGCCAGCAGCTCCCGAGGAGGGCCCTCTAGCACAGATACGCAGTATTTT.

This clone was seen a few times. The chain joins TRBV11-3 to TRBJ2-1; tentatively, D is TRBD2 (5 bases). Germline V CDR1 and CDR2: SGHNT, YENEEA. The ends were cut back, 5 bases at V and 5 bases at J, with 7 bases in the middle. The CDR3 length is 12 residues. CDR3 residues: CASSPGDNEQFF. Written as DNA, the CDR3 is TGTGCCAGCAGCCCCGGGGACAATGAGCAGTTCTTC.